This T cell receptor beta chain was sequenced for a study of response to subunit inactivated influenza vaccine. Study-level points and caveats: The authors proposed limited new T cell recruitment per seasonal influenza vaccination.

There are a few counts of this clonotype. Antigen unknown. From the RT-PCR reads, TCRdb called clonotypes with MiXCR, one entry per CDR3 protein. The table includes around 750,000 distinct CDR3 sequences, about 20% detected once. Germline assignment: CDR1 SQVTM and CDR2 ANQGSEA. The CDR3 length is 18 residues. V was shortened by 6 bases and J by 0 bases, with 24 bases between the two germline ends. The material was PBMCs from blood, obtained around 5 days after vaccination. The sequence was obtained from a man between 50 and 59 years old who received an inactivated influenza vaccine. This sequence joins TRBV29-1 and TRBJ2-1; a weak D match, TRBD2 (6 bases). CDR3 nucleotide sequence: TGCAGCGTCGCCGGGGGAGGAGGGGCATCGAGCTCCTACAATGAGCAGTTCTTC. Protein: CSVAGGGGASSSYNEQFF.